This T cell receptor (beta chain) was sequenced for a study of cytomegalovirus exposure and HLA in healthy donors. Study-level results: DRB1 showed the most TCR associations and HLA-C the fewest in a later analysis, as rates varied by HLA locus. Previously analyzed data showed that most TCR beta V segments were productive at a frequency of about 87% or about 30%. The authors later found most CMV-associated TCR beta chains appeared HLA-restricted. Reports credit the classifier with highly specific, highly sensitive diagnosis of cytomegalovirus status.

The ends were cut back, 0 bases at V and 0 bases at J, with 14 bases in the middle. The length of the CDR3 is 17 residues. Germline assignment: CDR1 SGDLS and CDR2 YYNGEE. PCR involved 60 Vbeta and 13 Jbeta primers. Sequencing used immunoSEQ multiplex PCR; TCRdb keeps in-frame clones, though not all of them. The profile shows tens of thousands of clones, almost 80% of them singletons. A word on this clone: Its antigen is unidentified.

This clonotype originated in a middle-aged woman in good health and CMV-seropositive. The V gene is TRBV9, the J gene TRBJ2-3; tentative D call: TRBD2 (7 bases). Sequencing was done on a sample of PBMCs. CDR3 sequence reads: CASSVEGGGSSTDTQYF. In DNA form, the CDR3 reads TGTGCCAGCAGCGTAGAGGGGGGAGGGTCTAGCACAGATACGCAGTATTTT.